The T cell receptor (beta chain) described here comes from a study of metastatic and nonmetastatic thyroid tumors. Looking at the study overall: Both malignant and benign thyroid patients supplied peripheral blood and tumor or nodule tissue samples, across which the repertoires of these patients were then compared. Broader study findings: Versus benign nodules, malignant thyroid tumors reportedly had significantly higher TCR beta diversity, in blood and tumor.

The length of the CDR3 is 14 residues. Trimming at V came to 5 bases and at J to 5 bases, leaving 10 bases not matched to a gene. CDR1 and CDR2 from the germline V gene are DFQATT and SNEGSKA (reference sequence). Prior to thyroid surgery, none of the patients had received any treatment. Worth noting for this clone: The antigen is undetermined.

Authors' methods: A papillary thyroid cancer distant-metastasis classifier was built from CDR3 differences across clinicopathological groups. TCRdb ran MiXCR on the PCR reads. These V and J calls rely on TCRdb rather than the paper's analysis. The sample lists thousands of clones; roughly a third were seen once. This clonotype was obtained from a female donor with papillary thyroid cancer or a benign thyroid nodule (not recorded which). Some clones in this sample may be carry-over from other donors' samples. The chain joins TRBV20-1 to TRBJ2-7; 9 bases are a match to TRBD2. Sequenced material: tumor tissue. The CDR3, as DNA: TGCAGTGCTCTTAGGGCTAGCGGGGCCCACGAGCAGTACTTC. Its translation is CSALRASGAHEQYF.